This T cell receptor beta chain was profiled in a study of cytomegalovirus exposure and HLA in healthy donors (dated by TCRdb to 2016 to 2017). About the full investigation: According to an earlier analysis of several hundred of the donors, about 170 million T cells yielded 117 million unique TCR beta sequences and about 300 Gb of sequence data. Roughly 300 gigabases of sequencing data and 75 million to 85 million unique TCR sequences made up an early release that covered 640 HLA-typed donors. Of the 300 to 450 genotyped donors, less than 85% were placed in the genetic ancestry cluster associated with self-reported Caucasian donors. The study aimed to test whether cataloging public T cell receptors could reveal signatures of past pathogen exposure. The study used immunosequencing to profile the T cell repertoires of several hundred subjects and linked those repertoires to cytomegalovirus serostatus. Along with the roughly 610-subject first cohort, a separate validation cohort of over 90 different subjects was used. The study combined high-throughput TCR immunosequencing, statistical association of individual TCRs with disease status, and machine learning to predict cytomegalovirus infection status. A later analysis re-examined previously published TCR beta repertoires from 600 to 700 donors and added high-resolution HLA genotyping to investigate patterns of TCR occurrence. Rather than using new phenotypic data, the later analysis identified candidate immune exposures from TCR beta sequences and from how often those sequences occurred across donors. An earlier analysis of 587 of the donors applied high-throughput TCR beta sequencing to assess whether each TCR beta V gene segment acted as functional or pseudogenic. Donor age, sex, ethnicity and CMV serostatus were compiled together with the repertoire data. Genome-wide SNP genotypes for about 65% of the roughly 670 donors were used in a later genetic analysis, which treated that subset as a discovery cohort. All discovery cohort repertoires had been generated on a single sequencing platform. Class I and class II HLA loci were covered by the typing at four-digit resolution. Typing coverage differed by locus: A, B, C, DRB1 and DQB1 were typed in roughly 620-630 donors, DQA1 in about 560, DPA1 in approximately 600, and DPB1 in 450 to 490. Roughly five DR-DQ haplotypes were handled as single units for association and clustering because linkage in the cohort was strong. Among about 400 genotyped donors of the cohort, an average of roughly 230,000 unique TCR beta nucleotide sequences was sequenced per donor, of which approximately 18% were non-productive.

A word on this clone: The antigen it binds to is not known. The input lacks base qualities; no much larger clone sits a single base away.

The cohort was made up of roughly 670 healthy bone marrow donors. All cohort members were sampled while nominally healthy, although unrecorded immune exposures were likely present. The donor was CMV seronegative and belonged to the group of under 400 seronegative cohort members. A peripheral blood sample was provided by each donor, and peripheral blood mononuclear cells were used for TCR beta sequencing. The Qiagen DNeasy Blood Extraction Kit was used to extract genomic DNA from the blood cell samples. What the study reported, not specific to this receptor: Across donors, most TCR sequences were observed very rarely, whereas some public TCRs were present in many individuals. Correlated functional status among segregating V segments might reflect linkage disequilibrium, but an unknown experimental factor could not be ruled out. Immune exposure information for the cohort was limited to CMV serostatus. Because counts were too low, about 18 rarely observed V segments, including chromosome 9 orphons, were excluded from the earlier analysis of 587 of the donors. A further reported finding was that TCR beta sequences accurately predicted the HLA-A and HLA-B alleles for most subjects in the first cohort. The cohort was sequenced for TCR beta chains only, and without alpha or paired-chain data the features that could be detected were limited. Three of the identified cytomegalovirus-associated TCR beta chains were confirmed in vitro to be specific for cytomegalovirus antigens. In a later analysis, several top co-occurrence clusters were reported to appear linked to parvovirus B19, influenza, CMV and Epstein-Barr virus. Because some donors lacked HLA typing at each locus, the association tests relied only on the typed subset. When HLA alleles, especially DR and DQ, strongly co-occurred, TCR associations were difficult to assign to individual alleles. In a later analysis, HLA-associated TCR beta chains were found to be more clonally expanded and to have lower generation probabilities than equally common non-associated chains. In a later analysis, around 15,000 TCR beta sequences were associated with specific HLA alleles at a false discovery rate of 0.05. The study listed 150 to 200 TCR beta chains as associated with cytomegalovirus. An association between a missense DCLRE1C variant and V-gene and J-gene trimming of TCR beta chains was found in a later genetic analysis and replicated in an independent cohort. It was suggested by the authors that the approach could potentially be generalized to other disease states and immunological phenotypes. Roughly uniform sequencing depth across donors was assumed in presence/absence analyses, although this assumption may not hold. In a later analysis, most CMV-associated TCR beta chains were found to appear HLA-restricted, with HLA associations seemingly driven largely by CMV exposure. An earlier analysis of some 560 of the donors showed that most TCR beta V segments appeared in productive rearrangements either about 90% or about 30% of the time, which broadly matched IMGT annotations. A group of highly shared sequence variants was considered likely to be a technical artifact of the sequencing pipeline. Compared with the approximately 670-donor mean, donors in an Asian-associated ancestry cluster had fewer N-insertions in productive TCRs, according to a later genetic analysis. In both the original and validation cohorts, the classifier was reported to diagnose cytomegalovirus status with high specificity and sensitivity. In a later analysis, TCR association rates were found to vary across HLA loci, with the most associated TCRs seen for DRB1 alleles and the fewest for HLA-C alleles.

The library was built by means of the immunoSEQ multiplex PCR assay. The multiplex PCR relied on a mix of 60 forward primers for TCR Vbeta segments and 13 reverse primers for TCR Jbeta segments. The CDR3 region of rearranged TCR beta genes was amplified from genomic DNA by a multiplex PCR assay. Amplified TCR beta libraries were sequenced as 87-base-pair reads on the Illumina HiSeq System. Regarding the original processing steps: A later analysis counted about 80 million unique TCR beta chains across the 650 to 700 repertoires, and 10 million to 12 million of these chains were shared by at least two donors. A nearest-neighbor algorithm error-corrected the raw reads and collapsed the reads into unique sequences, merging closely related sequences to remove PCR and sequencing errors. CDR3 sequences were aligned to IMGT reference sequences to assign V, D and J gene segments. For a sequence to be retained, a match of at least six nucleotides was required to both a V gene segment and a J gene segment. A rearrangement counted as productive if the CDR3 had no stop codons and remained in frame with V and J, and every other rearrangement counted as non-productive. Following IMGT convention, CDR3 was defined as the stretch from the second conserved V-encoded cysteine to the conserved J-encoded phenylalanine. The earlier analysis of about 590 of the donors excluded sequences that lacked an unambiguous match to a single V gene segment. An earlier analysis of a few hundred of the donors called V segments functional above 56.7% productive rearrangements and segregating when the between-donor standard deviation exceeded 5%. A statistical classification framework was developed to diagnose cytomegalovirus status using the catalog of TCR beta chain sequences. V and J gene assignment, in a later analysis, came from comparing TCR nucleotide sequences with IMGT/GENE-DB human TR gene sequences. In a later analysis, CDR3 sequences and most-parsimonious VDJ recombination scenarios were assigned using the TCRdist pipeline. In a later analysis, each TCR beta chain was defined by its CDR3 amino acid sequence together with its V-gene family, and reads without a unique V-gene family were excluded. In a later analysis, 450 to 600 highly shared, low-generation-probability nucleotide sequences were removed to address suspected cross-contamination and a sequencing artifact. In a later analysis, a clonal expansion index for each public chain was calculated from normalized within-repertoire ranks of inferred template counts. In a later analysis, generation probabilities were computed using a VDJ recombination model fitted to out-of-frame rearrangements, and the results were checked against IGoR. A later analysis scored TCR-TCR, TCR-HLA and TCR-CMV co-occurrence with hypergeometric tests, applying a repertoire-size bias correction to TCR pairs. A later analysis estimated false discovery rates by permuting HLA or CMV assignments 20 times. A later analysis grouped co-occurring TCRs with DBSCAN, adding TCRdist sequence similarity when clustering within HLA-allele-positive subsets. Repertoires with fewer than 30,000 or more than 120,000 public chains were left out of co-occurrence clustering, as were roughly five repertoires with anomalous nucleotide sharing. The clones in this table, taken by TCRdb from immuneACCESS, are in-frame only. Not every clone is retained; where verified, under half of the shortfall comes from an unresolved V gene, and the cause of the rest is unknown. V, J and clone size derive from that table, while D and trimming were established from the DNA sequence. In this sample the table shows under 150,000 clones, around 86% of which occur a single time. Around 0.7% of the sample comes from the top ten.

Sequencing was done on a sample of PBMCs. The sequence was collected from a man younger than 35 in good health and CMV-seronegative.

The DNA sequence follows: TGTGCCAGCAGCGCCGAAATGAGGACAGATACGCAGTATTTT. Its protein is CASSAEMRTDTQYF. The sequence is built from TRBV6-4 and TRBJ2-3, with the D gene call left open. The CDR3 numbers 14 residues from cysteine through phenylalanine. The only DNA kept is the CDR3, 42 bases in frame from the first base. Trimming takes 6 bases from V and 3 bases from J, and the germline ends sit 13 bases apart. CDR1 and CDR2 are drawn from the germline V gene: MRHNA, SNTAGT.